Listed here are 27 T cell receptor beta chains from one sample, sequenced in a study of glioma-infiltrating T cells. TCR alpha and beta CDR3 regions were amplified from RNA using iRepertoire nested multiplex PCR. TCRdb re-derived calls from the multiplex PCR reads in MiXCR, one entry per CDR3 protein. The sample has about 410,000 distinct CDR3 sequences, more than 35% seen once; the top ten hold around 13%. Input material: glioma tissue, nonneoplastic brain tissue, or PBMCs (not recorded which). These receptors originate from a human donor with low-grade glioma or glioblastoma, undergoing nonglioma brain surgery, or in good health (not recorded which).

Many counts were recorded for this clonotype. The rearrangement joins TRBV20-1 to TRBJ2-3, with 8 bases aligning to TRBD2. The CDR3 loop spans 15 amino acids. With 4 bases clipped from V and 0 bases from J, the junction kept 6 bases outside the gene matches. Per germline, CDR1 DFQATT and CDR2 SNEGSKA (reference sequence). CDR3 region: CSATSLADSTDTQYF. The CDR3 DNA is TGCAGTGCTACCTCACTAGCGGATAGCACAGATACGCAGTATTTT.

This clonotype was seen at least ten times. For the CDR3, the DNA is TGTGCCAGCACCCCCGGGTTATTGAGCGAGCAGTACTTC. Its protein is CASTPGLLSEQYF. This chain joins TRBV27 and TRBJ2-7; unclear D gene. The CDR3 extends over 13 amino acids. Germline CDR1 and CDR2: MNHEY and SMNVEV (reference sequence). Trimming shortened V by 7 bases and J by 6 bases, and 16 bases separated the two germline ends.

Notes on this clonotype: An end of the junction differs from the germline gene, which may be a read error. The genes are TRBV20-1 and TRBJ2-1; TRBD2 matches 8 bases. Per the germline V gene, CDR1 is DFQATT and CDR2 is SNEGSKA (reference sequence). There are 13 residues in the CDR3. CDR3 sequence: CSAAGLAGNEQFF. DNA for the CDR3: TGCAGTGCGGCTGGACTAGCAGGCAATGAGCAGTTCTTT.

J is TRBJ2-1 and V is TRBV6-2 or TRBV6-3, with TRBD2 identical over 10 bases. The CDR3 runs 17 residues. The V gene's germline CDR1 is MNHEY and CDR2 SVGEGT. Trimming removed 7 bases from V and 6 bases from J; junction bases left unmatched: 15. CDR3 in amino acids: CASTIFVVLAGANEQFF. The CDR3 DNA reads as TGTGCCAGCACCATCTTTGTGGTCCTAGCGGGAGCCAATGAGCAGTTCTTC.

The V call is TRBV27, the J call TRBJ2-3, with 9 bases aligning to TRBD2. The CDR3 covers 13 residues. CDR1 is MNHEY, CDR2 SMNVEV, per germline (reference sequence). The CDR3 loop reads CVIRTSGTDTQYF. CDR3 in DNA: TGTGTCATACGGACTAGCGGCACAGATACGCAGTATTTT.

The chain has TRBV4-1 and TRBJ1-3; 8 nucleotides agree with TRBD1. Germline V gives CDR1 MGHRA, CDR2 YSYEKL. Trimming at V came to 0 bases and at J to 9 bases, leaving 4 bases not matched to a gene. There are 14 residues in the CDR3. The CDR3 bases are TGCGCCAGCAGCCAAGACAGGGGGCAAGGCACCATATATTTT. Translated, it gives CASSQDRGQGTIYF.

This clonotype was picked up a small number of times. The J gene is TRBJ2-7, the V gene TRBV28; TRBD2 matches 7 bases. V was clipped by 6 bases and J by 0 bases; unmatched bases: 11. The length of the CDR3 is 16 residues. Germline-derived CDR1 and CDR2 are MDHEN and SYDVKM. CDR3 in amino acids: CASSPFYGGSSYEQYF. CDR3 DNA: TGTGCCAGCAGCCCCTTTTATGGCGGGAGCTCCTACGAGCAGTACTTC.

The V gene is TRBV29-1, the J gene TRBJ1-2; possible D gene TRBD1, 5 bases. V was cut by 3 bases and J by 4 bases, with 12 bases left in between. Per the germline V gene, CDR1 is SQVTM and CDR2 is ANQGSEA. The CDR3 has 13 amino acids. The CDR3 reads CSVDSQETYGYTF. For the CDR3, the DNA is TGCAGCGTTGATTCACAGGAAACCTATGGCTACACCTTC.

This chain uses TRBV28 with TRBJ2-2; 8 nucleotides agree with TRBD1. Germline V gene sequence: CDR1 MDHEN, CDR2 SYDVKM. CDR3 size: 14 residues. V shed 6 bases and J 5 bases; nucleotides not matched to a gene: 5. The CDR3 coding sequence is TGTGCCAGCAGCTTCAGGGGGCGAACCGGGGAGCTGTTTTTT. Translated, it gives CASSFRGRTGELFF.

The rearrangement links TRBV24-1 to TRBJ1-5, with D tentatively TRBD1 (5 bases). Per the germline V gene, CDR1 is KGHDR and CDR2 is SFDVKD. Trimming cost V 11 bases and J 2 bases, with 15 bases left between them. The CDR3 is 14 amino acids. CDR3: CAIQAGNGNQPQHF. Written as DNA, the CDR3 is TGTGCCATCCAAGCAGGGAATGGCAATCAGCCCCAGCATTTT.

The chain has TRBV24-1 and TRBJ2-1; 11 positions agree with TRBD1. In germline, CDR1 is KGHDR, CDR2 SFDVKD. The CDR3 extends over 18 amino acids. V was clipped by 2 bases and J by 3 bases; unmatched bases: 8. The CDR3: CATSDSGTGTGGYNEQFF. The CDR3, as DNA: TGTGCCACCAGTGATTCAGGGACCGGGACAGGGGGCTACAATGAGCAGTTCTTC.

As for this clonotype: Since a much larger clone is just one base distant, this may be a read error. The chain carries TRBV15 and TRBJ2-3; a weak D match, TRBD2 (6 bases). CDR1 is LNHNV and CDR2 is YYDKDF in the germline V gene (reference sequence). CDR3 length: 17 amino acids. DNA of the CDR3: TGTGCCAACAGCAGAGAGTTGGGACTTCCTAGCACAGATACGCAGTATTTT. Translated, it gives CANSRELGLPSTDTQYF.

The rearrangement links TRBV28 to TRBJ2-1, with unresolved D. V shed 6 bases and J shed 1 base, with 19 bases lying between them. The CDR3 runs 17 residues. The germline gives CDR1 MDHEN, CDR2 SYDVKM. The CDR3 nucleotides are TGTGCCAGCAGGCATAGGACCGCCTCGTCGTCCTACAATGAGCAGTTCTTC. Protein: CASRHRTASSSYNEQFF.

This clonotype occurred many times. The V gene is TRBV4-2, the J gene TRBJ2-3, with D unclear. Trimming cost V 1 base and J 4 bases, with 6 bases left between them. Germline assignment: CDR1 LGHNA and CDR2 YNFKEQ. The CDR3 is made up of 13 amino acids. CDR3 nucleotides: TGTGCCAGCAGCCAAGTAAGGTCAGATACGCAGTATTTT. Translation: CASSQVRSDTQYF.

This chain uses TRBV25-1 with TRBJ1-1; D ambiguous. This CDR3 contains 15 residues. V was clipped by 3 bases and J by 0 bases, with 11 bases between them. CDR1 is MGHDK, CDR2 SYGVNS, per germline. CDR3 residues: CASSDDGRMNTEAFF. The CDR3 DNA follows: TGTGCCAGCAGTGATGATGGACGGATGAACACTGAAGCTTTCTTT.

The chain employs TRBV7-8 and TRBJ1-5; D is uncertain. V was clipped by 1 base and J by 4 bases, with 8 bases between them. The CDR3 covers 14 residues. Germline V lookup: CDR1 SGHVS, CDR2 FQNEAQ. CDR3 residues: CASSLVGLNQPQHF. The CDR3 nucleotides read TGTGCCAGCAGCTTAGTAGGGCTTAATCAGCCCCAGCATTTT.

This chain joins TRBV19 and TRBJ1-4; unclear D gene. V was trimmed by 8 bases and J by 10 bases, leaving 14 bases between them. The length of the CDR3 is 12 residues. Looked up from germline, CDR1 is LNHDA and CDR2 is SQIVND (reference sequence). The CDR3 DNA sequence: TGTGCCAGTGGGTTCGTGAACGGAAAACTGTTTTTT. It translates to CASGFVNGKLFF.

The V call is TRBV6-1, the J call TRBJ2-6; weak D call: TRBD1 (6 bases). CDR3 size: 16 residues. V shed 4 bases and J shed 0 bases, with 10 bases lying between them. Germline CDR1 reads MNHNS; CDR2 reads SASEGT. In DNA, the CDR3 is TGTGCCAGCAGTGGAAGGGGGAGCTCTGGGGCCAACGTCCTGACTTTC. Its protein is CASSGRGSSGANVLTF.

This clonotype was counted ten times or more. The chain combines TRBV2 with TRBJ1-4, with D uncertain. The germline CDR1 and CDR2 sequences are SNHLY and FYNNEI. Trimming left V 1 base short and J 10 bases short, with 10 bases between. This CDR3 spans 13 amino acids. DNA for the CDR3: TGTGCCAGCAGTGAAGATAGGGAAGCAAAACTGTTTTTT. Translation: CASSEDREAKLFF.

This chain uses TRBV4-2 with TRBJ2-1, with 12 positions matching TRBD2. The CDR3 contains 16 residues. Germline V gives CDR1 LGHNA, CDR2 YNFKEQ. V lost 0 bases, J lost 7 bases, and 4 bases stayed unmatched. CDR3 residues: CASSQDLTSGSNEQFF. As DNA, the CDR3 is TGTGCCAGCAGCCAAGATCTGACTAGCGGGAGTAATGAGCAGTTCTTC.

This clonotype was seen more than once but under ten times. The rearrangement links TRBV20-1 to TRBJ2-3; tentatively, D is TRBD2 (5 bases). Trimming pared 3 bases from V and 3 bases from J, leaving 10 bases between. Germline lookup yields CDR1 DFQATT and CDR2 SNEGSKA (reference sequence). This CDR3 has 13 residues. CDR3: CSASWRGTDTQYF. In DNA form, the CDR3 reads TGCAGTGCTAGCTGGAGAGGGACAGATACGCAGTATTTT.

The CDR3 DNA follows: TGTGCCAGCAGCCCGCGCCCCGGGGGTGCTGAAAAACTGTTTTTT. Encoded protein: CASSPRPGGAEKLFF. The V and J genes are TRBV7-2 and TRBJ1-4, with a weak D call TRBD1 (5 bases). V was cut by 5 bases and J by 7 bases, with 17 bases left in between. Looked up from germline, CDR1 is SGHTA and CDR2 is FQGNSA. This CDR3 region has 15 residues.

The CDR3 coding sequence is TGTGCCAGCAGATATCAACTGAACGGGCCGGACACCGGGGAGCTGTTTTTT. Translation: CASRYQLNGPDTGELFF. The rearrangement uses TRBV27 and TRBJ2-2; no firm D call. Per the germline V gene, CDR1 is MNHEY and CDR2 is SMNVEV (reference sequence). The CDR3 has 17 residues. Trimming took 6 bases from V and 3 from J, leaving 20 bases between them.

This clonotype showed up many times. This chain links TRBV6-2 or TRBV6-3 with TRBJ1-1; D might be TRBD1 (5 bases). The germline V gene has CDR1 MNHEY and CDR2 SVGEGT. This CDR3 is built from 12 residues. Trimming removed 11 bases from V and 2 bases from J, with 12 bases in between. CDR3 residues: CARGRVNTEAFF. Here the CDR3 DNA reads TGTGCCCGCGGCAGGGTTAACACTGAAGCTTTCTTT.

With regard to this clonotype: Just one base apart from a much larger clone, this may be a read error. The rearrangement joins TRBV28 to TRBJ1-1, with 7 positions matching TRBD1. Germline V gene lookup returns CDR1 MDHEN and CDR2 SYDVKM. The CDR3 spans 13 residues. V trimming: 8 bases; J trimming: 9 bases; junction bases outside the gene matches: 12. The chain's CDR3 is CASPPGGGTKAFF. CDR3 DNA: TGTGCCAGCCCCCCAGGGGGAGGAACTAAAGCTTTCTTT.

A few counts support this clonotype. This chain joins TRBV20-1 and TRBJ1-3; D unclear. The germline V gene has CDR1 DFQATT and CDR2 SNEGSKA (reference sequence). The CDR3 length is 15 residues. V shed 3 bases and J shed 0 bases, with 12 bases lying between them. In DNA form, the CDR3 reads TGCAGTGCTAGTCCGGGTGCTGTCTCTGGAAACACCATATATTTT. Translated, it gives CSASPGAVSGNTIYF.

There are a few counts of this clonotype. V is TRBV7-9 and J is TRBJ2-1; the match to TRBD1 covers 12 bases. The germline V gene has CDR1 SEHNR and CDR2 FQNEAQ (reference sequence). This CDR3 has 15 amino acids. With V trimmed by 3 bases and J by 8 bases, 5 bases remained unmatched. The CDR3 coding sequence is TGTGCCAGCAGCTTGGGACAGGGGGCGGCGGATGAGCAGTTCTTC. It codes for CASSLGQGAADEQFF.